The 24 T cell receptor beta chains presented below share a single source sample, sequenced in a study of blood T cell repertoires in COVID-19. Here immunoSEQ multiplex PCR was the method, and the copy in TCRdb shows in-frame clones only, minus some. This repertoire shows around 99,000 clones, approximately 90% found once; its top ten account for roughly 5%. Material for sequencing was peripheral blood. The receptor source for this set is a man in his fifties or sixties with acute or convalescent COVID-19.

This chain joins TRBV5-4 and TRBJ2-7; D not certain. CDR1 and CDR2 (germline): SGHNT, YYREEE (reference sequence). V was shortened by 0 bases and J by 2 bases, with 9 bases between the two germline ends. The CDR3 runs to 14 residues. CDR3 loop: CASSLAGATYEQYF. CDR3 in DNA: TGTGCCAGCAGCTTGGCGGGTGCAACCTACGAGCAGTACTTC.

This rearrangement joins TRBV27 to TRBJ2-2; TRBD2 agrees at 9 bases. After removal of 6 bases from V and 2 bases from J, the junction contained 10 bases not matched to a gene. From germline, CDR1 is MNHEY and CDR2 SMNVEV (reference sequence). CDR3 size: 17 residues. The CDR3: CASSPPGLAGNTGELFF. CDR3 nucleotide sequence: TGTGCCAGCAGCCCCCCAGGGCTAGCGGGAAACACCGGGGAGCTGTTTTTT.

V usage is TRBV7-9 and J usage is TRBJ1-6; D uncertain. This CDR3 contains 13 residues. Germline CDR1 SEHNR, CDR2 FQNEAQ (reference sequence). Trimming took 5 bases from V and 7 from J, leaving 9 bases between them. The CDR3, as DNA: TGTGCCAGCAGCCCCGCGAGGAATTCACCCCTCCACTTT. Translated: CASSPARNSPLHF.

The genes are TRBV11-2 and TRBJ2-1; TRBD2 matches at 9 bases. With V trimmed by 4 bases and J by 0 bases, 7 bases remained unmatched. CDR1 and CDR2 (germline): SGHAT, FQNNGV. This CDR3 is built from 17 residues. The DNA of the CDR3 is TGTGCCAGCAGCTCGATGACTAGCGGCAGCTCCTACAATGAGCAGTTCTTC. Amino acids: CASSSMTSGSSYNEQFF.

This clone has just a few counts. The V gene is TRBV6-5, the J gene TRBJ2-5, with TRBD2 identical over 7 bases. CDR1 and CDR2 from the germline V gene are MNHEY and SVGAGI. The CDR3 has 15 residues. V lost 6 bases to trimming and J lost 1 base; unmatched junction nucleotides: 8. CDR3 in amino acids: CASSPTWGGQETQYF. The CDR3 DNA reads TGTGCCAGCAGCCCCACTTGGGGGGGCCAAGAGACCCAGTACTTC.

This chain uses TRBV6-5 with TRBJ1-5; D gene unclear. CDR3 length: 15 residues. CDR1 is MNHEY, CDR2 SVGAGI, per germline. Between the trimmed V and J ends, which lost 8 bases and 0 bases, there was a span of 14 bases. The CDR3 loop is CASAVSSFSNQPQHF. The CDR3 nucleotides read TGTGCCAGCGCGGTGAGCTCATTTAGCAATCAGCCCCAGCATTTT.

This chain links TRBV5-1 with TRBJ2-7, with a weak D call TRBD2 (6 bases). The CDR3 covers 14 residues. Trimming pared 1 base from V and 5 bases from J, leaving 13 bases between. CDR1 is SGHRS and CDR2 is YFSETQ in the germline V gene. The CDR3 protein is CASSLYGSGDEQYF. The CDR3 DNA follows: TGCGCCAGCAGCTTGTACGGGAGCGGAGACGAGCAGTACTTC.

The CDR3 is CAISGIAGGSNTGELFF. CDR3 sequence (DNA): TGTGCCATCAGTGGTATAGCGGGAGGATCGAACACCGGGGAGCTGTTTTTT. V and J are TRBV10-3 and TRBJ2-2; TRBD2 agrees at 10 bases. The V and J ends lost 4 bases and 0 bases, in that order; junction bases with no gene match: 5. In germline, CDR1 is ENHRY, CDR2 SYGVKD. There are 17 residues in the CDR3.

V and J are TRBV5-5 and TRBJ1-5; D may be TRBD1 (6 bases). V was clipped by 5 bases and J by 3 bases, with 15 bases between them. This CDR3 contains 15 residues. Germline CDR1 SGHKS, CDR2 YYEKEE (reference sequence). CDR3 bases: TGTGCCAGCAGTTGGACAGCTCAAAACAATCAGCCCCAGCATTTT. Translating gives CASSWTAQNNQPQHF.

CDR3 nucleotides: TGCAGCGTCGAACCGCAACAGGGGGCCGAGCAGTACTTC. Translation: CSVEPQQGAEQYF. This sequence joins TRBV29-1 and TRBJ2-7, with 9 bases aligning to TRBD1. V shed 6 bases, J shed 6 bases, and the junction held 9 bases outside the gene matches. CDR3 length: 13 amino acids. From germline, CDR1 is SQVTM and CDR2 ANQGSEA.

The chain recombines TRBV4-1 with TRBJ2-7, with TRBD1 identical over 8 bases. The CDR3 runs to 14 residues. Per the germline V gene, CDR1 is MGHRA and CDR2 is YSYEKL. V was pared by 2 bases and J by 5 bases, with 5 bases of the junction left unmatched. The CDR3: CASSQRQGRNEQYF. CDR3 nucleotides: TGCGCCAGCAGCCAAAGACAGGGGAGAAACGAGCAGTACTTC.

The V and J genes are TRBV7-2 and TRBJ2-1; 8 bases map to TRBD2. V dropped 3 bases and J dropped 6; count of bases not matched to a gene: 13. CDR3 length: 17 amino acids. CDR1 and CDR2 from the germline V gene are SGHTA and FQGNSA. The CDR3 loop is CASSFFHGSGSFNEQFF. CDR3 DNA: TGTGCCAGCAGCTTTTTTCATGGCAGCGGGAGTTTCAATGAGCAGTTCTTC.

The DNA of the CDR3 is TGTGCCAGCTCACCACCCGACAGGGGGAGTGCCGGAGCTTTCTTT. Translated, it gives CASSPPDRGSAGAFF. This chain connects TRBV18 to TRBJ1-1; TRBD1 matches 9 bases. Germline V CDR1 and CDR2: KGHSH, LQKENI. This CDR3 comprises 15 residues. J lost 10 bases, V lost 0 bases, and 9 bases had no gene match.

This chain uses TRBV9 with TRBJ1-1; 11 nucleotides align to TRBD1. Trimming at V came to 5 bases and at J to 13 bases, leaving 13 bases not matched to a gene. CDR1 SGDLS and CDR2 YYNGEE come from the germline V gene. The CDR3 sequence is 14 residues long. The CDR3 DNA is TGTGCCAGCAGAGGGACCGGGACAGGGGGAATACTTTTCTTT. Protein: CASRGTGTGGILFF.

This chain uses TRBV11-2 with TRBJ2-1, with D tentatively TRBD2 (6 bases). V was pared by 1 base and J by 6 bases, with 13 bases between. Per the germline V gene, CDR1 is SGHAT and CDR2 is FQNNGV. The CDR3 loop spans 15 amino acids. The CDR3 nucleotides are TGTGCCAGCAGCTTAGCTTTTCTAGCGATCAATGAGCAGTTCTTC. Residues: CASSLAFLAINEQFF.

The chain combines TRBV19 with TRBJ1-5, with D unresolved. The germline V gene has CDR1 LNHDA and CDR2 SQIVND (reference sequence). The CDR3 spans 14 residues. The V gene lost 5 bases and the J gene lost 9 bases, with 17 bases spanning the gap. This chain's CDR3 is CASSATDGLWPQHF. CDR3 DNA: TGTGCCAGTAGTGCCACTGACGGGTTATGGCCCCAGCATTTT.

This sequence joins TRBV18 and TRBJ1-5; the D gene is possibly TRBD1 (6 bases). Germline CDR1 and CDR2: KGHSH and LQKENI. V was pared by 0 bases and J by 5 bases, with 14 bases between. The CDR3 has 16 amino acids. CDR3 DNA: TGTGCCAGCTCACCACCGTCGGGGGGCGTCGATCAGCCCCAGCATTTT. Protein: CASSPPSGGVDQPQHF.

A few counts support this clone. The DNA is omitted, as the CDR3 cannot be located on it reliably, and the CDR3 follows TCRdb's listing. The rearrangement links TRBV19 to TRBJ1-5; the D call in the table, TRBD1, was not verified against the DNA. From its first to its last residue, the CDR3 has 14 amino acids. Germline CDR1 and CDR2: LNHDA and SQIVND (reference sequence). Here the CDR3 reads CASTSGQGAQPQHF.

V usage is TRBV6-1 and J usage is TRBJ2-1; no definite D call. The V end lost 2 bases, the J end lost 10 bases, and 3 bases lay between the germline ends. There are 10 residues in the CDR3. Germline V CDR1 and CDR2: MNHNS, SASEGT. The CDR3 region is CASSEIEQFF. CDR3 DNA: TGTGCCAGCAGTGAAATAGAGCAGTTCTTC.

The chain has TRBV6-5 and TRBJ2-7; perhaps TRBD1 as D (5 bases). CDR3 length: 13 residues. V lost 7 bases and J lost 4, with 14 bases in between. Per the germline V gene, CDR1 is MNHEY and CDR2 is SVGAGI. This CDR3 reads CASTLDRQYEQYF. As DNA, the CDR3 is TGTGCCAGCACCCTTGACAGACAATACGAGCAGTACTTC.

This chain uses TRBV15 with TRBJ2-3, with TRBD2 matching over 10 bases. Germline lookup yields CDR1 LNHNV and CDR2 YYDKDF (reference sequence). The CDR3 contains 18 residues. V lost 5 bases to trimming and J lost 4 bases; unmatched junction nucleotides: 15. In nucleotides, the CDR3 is TGTGCCACCAGCGGCCGACAGGAAGCTAGCGGGAGAGCAGATACGCAGTATTTT. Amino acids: CATSGRQEASGRADTQYF.

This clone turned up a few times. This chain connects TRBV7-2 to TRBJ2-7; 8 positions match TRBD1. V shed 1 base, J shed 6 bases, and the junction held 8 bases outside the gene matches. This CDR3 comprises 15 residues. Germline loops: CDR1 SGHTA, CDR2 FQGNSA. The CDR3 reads CASSLGGTGGLEQYF. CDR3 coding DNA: TGTGCCAGCAGCTTAGGGGGGACAGGAGGGCTCGAGCAGTACTTC.

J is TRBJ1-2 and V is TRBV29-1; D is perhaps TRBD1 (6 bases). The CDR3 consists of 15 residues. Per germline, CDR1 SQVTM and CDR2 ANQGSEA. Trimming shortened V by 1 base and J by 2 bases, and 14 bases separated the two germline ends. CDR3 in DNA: TGCAGCGTTGAAGCACCCCTACAGGGCAACTATGGCTACACCTTC. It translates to CSVEAPLQGNYGYTF.

The DNA of the CDR3 is TGTGCCTGGAGTGCTCTAGGGGGTCCCACTGAAGCTTTCTTT. This gives the protein CAWSALGGPTEAFF. The chain uses TRBV30 and TRBJ1-1; perhaps TRBD1 as D (6 bases). Germline V gene data show CDR1 as GTSNPN and CDR2 as SVGIG (reference sequence). The CDR3 contains 14 residues. V was cut by 1 base and J by 4 bases, with 13 bases left in between.